This TCR beta chain derives from a study of blood T cell repertoires in COVID-19. About the study: Whether acute or convalescent, the COVID-19 samples came from the United States, Italy and Spain. T cells, B-cell-depleted T cells, or PBMCs provided the cDNA or gDNA that served as material.

The CDR3 is 13 residues long. The ends lost 5 bases at V and 7 bases at J; junction bases unmatched: 3. Germline V gene lookup returns CDR1 MNHEY and CDR2 SVGAGI. In the source study's methods: Estimates of nucleated cell counts were drawn from the amplification of reference gene primers. The table came from immunoSEQ multiplex PCR; TCRdb's copy has only in-frame clones and leaves some out. The V and J calls and clone size are taken from that table; D and trimming were inferred from the DNA. This table holds around 68,000 clones, around 83% found once. This receptor was identified in a human donor in a cohort sampled during active COVID-19. V gene TRBV6-5 combines with J gene TRBJ1-5; 9 bases agree with TRBD1. Source material: peripheral blood. CDR3 sequence: CASSKQGAQPQHF. The CDR3 coding sequence is TGTGCCAGCAGTAAACAGGGGGCGCAGCCCCAGCATTTT.